The clone carrying this T cell receptor (beta chain) has a handful of counts. The sample originates from a study of T cell repertoires in cytomegalovirus infection. TCRdb re-derived calls from the reads in MiXCR, one entry per CDR3 protein. The sample lists 400,000 to 550,000 distinct CDR3 sequences, approximately 10% occurring once. Germline V gene data show CDR1 as MNHEY and CDR2 as SMNVEV (reference sequence). This CDR3 is 18 amino acids long. V was clipped by 4 bases and J by 0 bases; unmatched bases: 6. Sequencing input: PBMCs. The receptor was isolated from a human donor in good health (CMV status not recorded). Some clones in this sample may be carry-over from other donors' samples. The genes are TRBV27 and TRBJ2-6; 10 positions agree with TRBD1. CDR3 protein: CASSSRDRGTSGANVLTF. In DNA, the CDR3 is TGTGCCAGCAGTTCCCGGGACAGGGGCACCTCTGGGGCCAACGTCCTGACTTTC. Using reference TRBV27 and TRBJ2-6 for the parts outside the CDR3, the full variable domain is EAQVTQNPRYLITVTGKKLTVTCSQNMNHEYMSWYRQDPGLGLRQIYYSMNVEVTDKGDVPEGYKVSRKEKRNFPLILESPSPNQTSLYFCASSSRDRGTSGANVLTFGAGSRLTVL.